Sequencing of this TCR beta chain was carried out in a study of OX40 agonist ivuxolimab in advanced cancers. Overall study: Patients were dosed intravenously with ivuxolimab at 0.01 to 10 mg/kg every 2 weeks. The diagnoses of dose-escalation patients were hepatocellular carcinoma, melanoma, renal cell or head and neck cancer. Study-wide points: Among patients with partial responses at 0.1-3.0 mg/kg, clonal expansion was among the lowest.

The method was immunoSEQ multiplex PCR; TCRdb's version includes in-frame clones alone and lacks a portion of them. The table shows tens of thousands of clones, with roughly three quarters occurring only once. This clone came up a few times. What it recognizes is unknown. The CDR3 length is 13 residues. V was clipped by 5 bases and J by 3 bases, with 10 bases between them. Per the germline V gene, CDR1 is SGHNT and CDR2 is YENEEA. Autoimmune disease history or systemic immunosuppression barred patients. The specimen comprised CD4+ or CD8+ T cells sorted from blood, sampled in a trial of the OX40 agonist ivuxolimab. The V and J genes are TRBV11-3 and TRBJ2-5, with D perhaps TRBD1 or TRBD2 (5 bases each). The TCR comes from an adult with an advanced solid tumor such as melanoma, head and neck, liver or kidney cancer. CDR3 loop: CASSRMGEETQYF. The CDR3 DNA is TGTGCCAGCAGCCGCATGGGGGAAGAGACCCAGTACTTC.